A selection of T cell receptor beta chains follows, all from one sample in a study of blood T cell repertoires in COVID-19. Repertoires were generated with immunoSEQ multiplex PCR, while TCRdb's copy carries only in-frame clones and drops some. The repertoire holds 150,000 to 200,000 clones, with over 75% as singletons. The sequenced sample consisted of peripheral blood. The receptors here all came from a woman over 75 with acute or convalescent COVID-19. CDR3s include the opening cysteine and the closing phenylalanine or tryptophan. Each record gives: J gene, V gene, CDR3 protein.

J: TRBJ2-3
V: TRBV5-1
CDR3: CASSRQGFTDTQYF

J: TRBJ2-1
V: TRBV10-2
CDR3: CASTTTGGSYNEQFF

J: TRBJ2-7
V: TRBV29-1
CDR3: CSGYTGGGEQYF

J: TRBJ1-2
V: TRBV18
CDR3: CASSPPSGDRGYTF

J: TRBJ1-2
V: TRBV6-5
CDR3: CASSYPRNGGYTF

J: TRBJ2-7
V: TRBV5-5
CDR3: CASSSLAVSSYEQYF

J: TRBJ2-3
V: TRBV19
CDR3: CASSTGTSGTDTQYF

J: TRBJ2-7
V: TRBV5-1
CDR3: CASRSGTGGYEQYF

J: TRBJ2-3
V: TRBV29-1
CDR3: CSVYGPTDTQYF

J: TRBJ2-2
V: TRBV7-9
CDR3: CASSPHSDRYQLSGELFF

J: TRBJ1-5
V: TRBV5-4
CDR3: CASSLYAGASNQPQHF

J: TRBJ1-1
V: TRBV19
CDR3: CASSIDAGMNTEAFF

J: TRBJ1-2
V: TRBV2
CDR3: CASSEARNYGYTF

J: TRBJ2-1
V: TRBV11-2
CDR3: CASSLTVGGRYNEQFF